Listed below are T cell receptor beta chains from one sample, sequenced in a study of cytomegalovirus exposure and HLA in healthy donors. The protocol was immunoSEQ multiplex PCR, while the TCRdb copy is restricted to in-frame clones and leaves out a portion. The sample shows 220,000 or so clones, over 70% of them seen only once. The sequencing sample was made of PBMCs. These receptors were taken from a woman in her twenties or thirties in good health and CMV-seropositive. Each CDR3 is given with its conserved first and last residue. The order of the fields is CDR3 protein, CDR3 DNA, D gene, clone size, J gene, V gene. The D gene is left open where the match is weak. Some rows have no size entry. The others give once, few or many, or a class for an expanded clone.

CASSLVPGNYGYTF TGTGCCAGCAGCTTAGTTCCAGGGAACTATGGCTACACCTTC - - TRBJ1-2 TRBV7-8
CASSDSRVTGWEQYF TGTGCCAGCAGTGACTCGAGGGTGACGGGTTGGGAGCAGTACTTC - - TRBJ2-7 TRBV6-4
CASSQDHGLPTEAFF TGCGCCAGCAGCCAAGATCACGGACTCCCCACTGAAGCTTTCTTT - - TRBJ1-1 TRBV4-3
CSVAPSGWDEQYF TGCAGCGTTGCCCCTAGCGGTTGGGACGAGCAGTACTTC TRBD2 - TRBJ2-7 TRBV29-1
CASSSRGTGIDYGYTF TGTGCCAGCAGTTCGAGGGGGACAGGGATCGACTATGGCTACACCTTC TRBD1 - TRBJ1-2 TRBV27
CASSPPAGLEQYF TGTGCCAGCTCACCACCGGCAGGGTTAGAGCAGTACTTC - - TRBJ2-7 TRBV18
CASSQEGLAGVSSYEQYF TGCGCCAGCAGCCAAGAGGGACTAGCGGGAGTTAGCTCCTACGAGCAGTACTTC TRBD2 - TRBJ2-7 TRBV4-3
CASSLLATGETQYF TGTGCCAGCAGCTTACTAGCGACGGGGGAGACCCAGTACTTC - - TRBJ2-5 TRBV13
CASSSIDGTDTQYF TGCGCCAGCAGCTCCATCGACGGCACAGATACGCAGTATTTT - once TRBJ2-3 TRBV5-1
CASSEYFSKGQGSEQYF TGTGCCAGCAGTGAATATTTTTCGAAGGGACAGGGCTCCGAGCAGTACTTC TRBD1 once TRBJ2-7 TRBV25-1
CASGLAGVVNEQFF TGTGCCAGTGGACTAGCGGGAGTGGTCAATGAGCAGTTCTTC TRBD2 - TRBJ2-1 TRBV2
CASSEQGTEAFF TGTGCCAGCAGTGAACAGGGCACTGAAGCTTTCTTT - - TRBJ1-1 TRBV2
CASTGTLQGAGGYTF TGTGCCAGCACCGGAACCTTACAGGGGGCCGGCGGCTACACCTTC TRBD1 - TRBJ1-2 TRBV6-5
CASSPPRGADTQYF TGTGCCAGCTCACCACCTCGGGGCGCAGATACGCAGTATTTT - - TRBJ2-3 TRBV18
CASSYSTGPGELFF TGTGCCAGCAGCTACTCCACGGGCCCCGGGGAGCTGTTTTTT - - TRBJ2-2 TRBV9
CASSLTGGQNTEAFF TGCGCCAGCAGCCTCACCGGGGGACAGAACACTGAAGCTTTCTTT - - TRBJ1-1 TRBV5-1
CSVAGTGANQPQHF TGCAGCGTTGCCGGGACAGGGGCTAATCAGCCCCAGCATTTT TRBD1 - TRBJ1-5 TRBV29-1
CASSVSGQGIYGYTF TGTGCCAGCAGTGTATCGGGACAGGGAATATATGGCTACACCTTC TRBD1 - TRBJ1-2 TRBV6-1
CASSLLIVASDEQYF TGTGCCAGCAGCTTATTAATCGTAGCGAGCGACGAGCAGTACTTC - - TRBJ2-7 TRBV7-8
CASSSNRDHEQYF TGTGCCAGCTCATCGAACAGGGACCACGAGCAGTACTTC - - TRBJ2-7 TRBV18
CASSLASQETQYF TGTGCCAGCAGCTTAGCGAGCCAAGAGACCCAGTACTTC - - TRBJ2-5 TRBV7-8
CASSVSPSTDTQYF TGTGCCAGCAGCGTTTCTCCTAGCACAGATACGCAGTATTTT - - TRBJ2-3 TRBV9
CASSASGTSSYEQYF TGTGCCAGCAGTGCTAGCGGGACAAGCTCCTACGAGCAGTACTTC TRBD2 - TRBJ2-7 TRBV6-1
CASSLRPSDGYTF TGTGCCAGCAGCTTACGGCCTTCGGATGGCTACACCTTC - few TRBJ1-2 TRBV7-9
CASSSFTRQGNTEAFF TGTGCCAGCAGCTCCTTTACCCGACAGGGGAACACTGAAGCTTTCTTT TRBD1 once TRBJ1-1 TRBV5-8
CASSRDTGGDTEAFF TGCGCCAGCAGCCGGGACACGGGGGGTGACACTGAAGCTTTCTTT - - TRBJ1-1 TRBV4-3
CASSLMAIANTGELFF TGTGCCAGCAGTTTAATGGCGATCGCGAACACCGGGGAGCTGTTTTTT - - TRBJ2-2 TRBV27
CASSLGSGTFYEQYF TGTGCCAGCAGCTTAGGGAGCGGGACCTTCTACGAGCAGTACTTC TRBD2 - TRBJ2-7 TRBV11-2
CASSFSGARGYTF TGTGCCAGCAGTTTTTCCGGGGCCCGGGGCTACACCTTC - - TRBJ1-2 TRBV27
CASSKGQGKANEQFF TGTGCCAGCAGCAAAGGACAGGGAAAGGCAAATGAGCAGTTCTTC TRBD1 once TRBJ2-1 TRBV7-6
CASSFLQGQGLGETQYF TGTGCCAGCAGCTTTCTCCAGGGACAGGGTTTAGGAGAGACCCAGTACTTC TRBD1 - TRBJ2-5 TRBV5-6
CAWRLAGASYEQYF TGTGCCTGGAGACTCGCGGGTGCCTCCTACGAGCAGTACTTC - - TRBJ2-7 TRBV30
CAWKMWSGDTQYF TGTGCCTGGAAGATGTGGTCCGGGGATACGCAGTATTTT - - TRBJ2-3 TRBV30
CASSKEGVRSGTGELFF TGTGCCAGCAGCAAAGAAGGGGTACGGAGCGGGACCGGGGAGCTGTTTTTT - many TRBJ2-2 TRBV21-1
CASSPDRGRDEQYF TGTGCCAGCAGCCCCGACAGGGGGCGCGACGAGCAGTACTTC TRBD1 - TRBJ2-7 TRBV27
CASSSKRTGMNGYTF TGTGCCAGCAGCTCGAAACGGACAGGGATGAATGGCTACACCTTC TRBD1 - TRBJ1-2 TRBV5-4
CAGISDWGSYGYTF TGTGCCGGAATTTCTGATTGGGGAAGCTATGGCTACACCTTC - - TRBJ1-2 TRBV6-1
CASSEGRYLREQYF TGTGCCAGCAGTGAAGGCCGATACCTACGGGAGCAGTACTTC - - TRBJ2-7 TRBV6-1
CASSYRVPGQGKISGNTIYF TGTGCCAGCAGTTACAGAGTTCCGGGACAGGGCAAAATCTCTGGAAACACCATATATTTT TRBD1 - TRBJ1-3 TRBV6-7